These T cell receptor beta chains were read from a single sample in a study of T cell repertoires in cytomegalovirus infection. TCRdb recomputed calls from the reads with MiXCR, one row per CDR3 protein. Among about 830,000 distinct CDR3 sequences listed, roughly 33% were seen once. No antigens are known for them. The source was cultured CD8+ T cells from PBMCs, collected from culture after CMV antigen stimulation. The receptors here all came from a human donor in good health (CMV status not recorded). Some clones in this sample may be carry-over from other donors' samples. Both conserved end residues are part of each CDR3. D genes are given only for firm matches. Clone size is stated in some rows and not others, as once, few, many or a class when expanded.

NA,TRBV23-1,few,TRBJ2-7,TGCGCCAGCAGTCAATCGAGTATATCCGAGCAGTACTTC,CASSQSSISEQYF
NA,TRBV7-6,many,TRBJ2-1,TGTGCCAGCAGCCATGACGGGCAGGCTGGGCACAATGAGCAGTTCTTC,CASSHDGQAGHNEQFF
TRBD2,TRBV3-1,NA,TRBJ2-2,TGTGCCAGCAGCCACGGACTAGCGGGGGATTCTGCCGGGGAGCTGTTTTTT,CASSHGLAGDSAGELFF
TRBD2,TRBV19,NA,TRBJ2-2,TGTGCCACGGCGGGGAGGGTGAACACCGGGGAGCTGTTTTTT,CATAGRVNTGELFF
NA,TRBV27,NA,TRBJ1-1,TGTGCCAGCAGTTTCTCTAGGGTCACTGAAGCTTTCTTT,CASSFSRVTEAFF
TRBD2,TRBV4-1,NA,TRBJ2-3,TGCGCCAGCAGCCTTTACACTAGCGGGGGGGCCGTTGGTACTAGCACAGATACGCAGTATTTT,CASSLYTSGGAVGTSTDTQYF
NA,TRBV15,NA,TRBJ2-2,TGTGCCACCAGCGAAACGGGACGGTCGAACACCGGGGAGCTGTTTTTT,CATSETGRSNTGELFF
NA,TRBV19,many,TRBJ2-1,TGTGCCAGTAGCGGCCGGGACATCTTCACGGTATCGGACAATGAGCAGTTCTTC,CASSGRDIFTVSDNEQFF
NA,TRBV4-1,NA,TRBJ1-1,TGCGCCAGCAGCCAAACCTTACCCCCTGAAGCTTTCTTT,CASSQTLPPEAFF
NA,TRBV27,NA,TRBJ1-2,TGTGCCAGCAGTTCCTCCCCAAACTATGGCTACACCTTC,CASSSSPNYGYTF
TRBD2,TRBV15,few,TRBJ2-7,TGTGCCACCAGCAGACCTTCGGTAGCGGGACGGTACGAGCAGTACTTC,CATSRPSVAGRYEQYF
NA,TRBV2,NA,TRBJ2-3,TGTGCCAGCAGTGATGGGCAGGGCACAGATACGCAGTATTTT,CASSDGQGTDTQYF
TRBD2,TRBV20-1,few,TRBJ2-5,TGCAGTGCTAACCTAGGGGTTAGCGGGGGTACGTGGACCCAGTACTTC,CSANLGVSGGTWTQYF
NA,TRBV4-1,NA,TRBJ1-3,TGCGCCAGCAGCCAAGAGGCCTTCTCTGGAAACACCATATATTTT,CASSQEAFSGNTIYF
NA,TRBV20-1,few,TRBJ2-1,TGCAGTGCCCAGAGGTCGGGGAGCTCCTACAATGAGCAGTTCTTC,CSAQRSGSSYNEQFF
NA,TRBV6-5,NA,TRBJ2-1,TGTGCCAGCAGTTATATAGGGGACAATGAGCAGTTCTTC,CASSYIGDNEQFF
TRBD2,TRBV6-1,NA,TRBJ2-1,TGTGCCAGCAGTGGTGGGGGGTGGGGGGGGAGGTACAATGAGCAGTTCTTC,CASSGGGWGGRYNEQFF
NA,TRBV4-1,few,TRBJ1-1,TGCGCCAGCAGCCAAGCGGGTTCGGTTGAAGCTTTCTTT,CASSQAGSVEAFF
TRBD1,TRBV6-2/TRBV6-3,NA,TRBJ2-2,TGTGCCAGCAGTTACGAGAGTACCAGGACAGGGAACACCGGGGAGCTGTTTTTT,CASSYESTRTGNTGELFF
NA,TRBV7-6,NA,TRBJ2-2,TGTGCCAGCAGCTTCAGGAGAGGGGAGCTGTTTTTT,CASSFRRGELFF
TRBD2,TRBV6-1,NA,TRBJ2-5,TGTGCCAGCAGTCTCCGACTAGCGGGGGGGAGGGTAGCGGAGACCCAGTACTTC,CASSLRLAGGRVAETQYF
NA,TRBV9,NA,TRBJ2-1,TGTGCCAGCAGCGCGGTCAATGAGCAGTTCTTC,CASSAVNEQFF
TRBD1,TRBV25-1,few,TRBJ1-3,TGTGCCAGCAGTGAAGCCGCCCCTACAGGGGACACCATATATTTT,CASSEAAPTGDTIYF
NA,TRBV6-1,few,TRBJ1-5,TGTGCCAGCAGACAGAATCAGCCCCAGCATTTT,CASRQNQPQHF
TRBD1,TRBV18,few,TRBJ1-1,TGTGCCAGCTCACCTTCCCGGGACAGAAGGACTGAAGCTTTCTTT,CASSPSRDRRTEAFF
NA,TRBV4-3,few,TRBJ1-5,TGCGCCAGCAGCCCGGGCGAGGTGGGTGACAATCAGCCCCAGCATTTT,CASSPGEVGDNQPQHF
NA,TRBV5-4,few,TRBJ1-3,TGTGCCAGCAGTCAAGATTTACTCTCTGGAAACACCATATATTTT,CASSQDLLSGNTIYF
NA,TRBV3-1,NA,TRBJ2-1,TGTGCCAGCAGCCCCGATAGGCGGGGCGATCACAATGAGCAGTTCTTC,CASSPDRRGDHNEQFF
TRBD1,TRBV4-1,many,TRBJ1-1,TGCGCCAGCAGCCAACTAACAGGGGAAACTGAAGCTTTCTTT,CASSQLTGETEAFF
NA,TRBV7-2,NA,TRBJ2-5,TGTGCCAGCAGCTTAGAGGGTACGTGGGTGACGGAGACCCAGTACTTC,CASSLEGTWVTETQYF
NA,TRBV24-1,NA,TRBJ2-3,TGTGCCACCAGTGGCCCAACTAGTGTGGATACGCAGTATTTT,CATSGPTSVDTQYF
NA,TRBV25-1,NA,TRBJ1-1,TGTGCCAGCAGTGAATTTTGGGGTCAGATGAACACTGAAGCTTTCTTT,CASSEFWGQMNTEAFF
TRBD1,TRBV4-1,NA,TRBJ1-4,TGCGCCAGCAGCCAAAGGCAGGGGGAGACTAATGAAAAACTGTTTTTT,CASSQRQGETNEKLFF
NA,TRBV7-8,few,TRBJ1-1,TGTGCCAGCCAGGGCCCTAACACTGAAGCTTTCTTT,CASQGPNTEAFF
NA,TRBV19,NA,TRBJ1-3,TGTGCCAGTAGCCCGTCCGGGGCAGGGAATGGAAACACCATATATTTT,CASSPSGAGNGNTIYF
NA,TRBV28,NA,TRBJ2-7,TGTGCCAGCAGTTTGCGGATTACCTCCTACGAGCAGTACTTC,CASSLRITSYEQYF
NA,TRBV6-1,NA,TRBJ2-3,TGTGCCAGCACCCTAAACCGGGGATCCCAGGCTACGCAGTATTTT,CASTLNRGSQATQYF
TRBD1,TRBV19,many,TRBJ2-7,TGTGCCAGTAGTATAGATCTACCCGGGACAGAGAGCTACGAGCAGTACTTC,CASSIDLPGTESYEQYF
NA,TRBV5-4,NA,TRBJ1-1,TGTGCCAGCAGCTGGGGGACATCCCCTGAAGCTTTCTTT,CASSWGTSPEAFF
NA,TRBV7-3,few,TRBJ1-1,TGTGCCAGCAGCTTATCGACAGATTACTTGGATGGAGCTTTCTTT,CASSLSTDYLDGAFF
NA,TRBV19,NA,TRBJ1-2,TGTGCCAGTAGTACCGAGGGGGTCGACACTAACTATGGCTACACCTTC,CASSTEGVDTNYGYTF
TRBD2,TRBV6-2/TRBV6-3,NA,TRBJ2-1,TGTGCCAGCAGTTGGGGGACTAGCGTTGGTGAGCAGTTCTTC,CASSWGTSVGEQFF
NA,TRBV7-6,many,TRBJ1-1,TGTGCCAGCAGCTCTCCTGGGTTCGCTGAAGCTTTCTTT,CASSSPGFAEAFF
NA,TRBV4-2,NA,TRBJ2-7,TGTGCCAGCAGCCCTGAGGGGCAGCTTGACTACGAGCAGTACTTC,CASSPEGQLDYEQYF
TRBD1,TRBV6-6,once,TRBJ1-3,TGTGCCAGCAGTGACTGGACAGGGCGACGAGTCTCTGGAAACACCATATATTTT,CASSDWTGRRVSGNTIYF
TRBD1,TRBV27,NA,TRBJ1-1,TGTGCCAGCAGGACCCGACAGGGCCTGAACACTGAAGCTTTCTTT,CASRTRQGLNTEAFF
NA,TRBV6-1,NA,TRBJ1-1,TGTGCCAGCACCCCAAAGGGCACGTGGGGGACTGAAGCTTTCTTT,CASTPKGTWGTEAFF
NA,TRBV6-2/TRBV6-3,NA,TRBJ2-1,TGTGCCAGCAGTTTGTTCAGGGGCAATGAGCAGTTCTTC,CASSLFRGNEQFF
TRBD1,TRBV6-5,NA,TRBJ1-2,TGTGCCAGCAGTTACTCCGACGCCTTAAAATTGAACCGGGACAGGGGGGGCTACACCTTC,CASSYSDALKLNRDRGGYTF
TRBD1,TRBV5-5,NA,TRBJ2-1,TGTGCCAGCAGCCACAATATTAGGGGGCTGTACAACGAGCAGTTCTTC,CASSHNIRGLYNEQFF
TRBD1,TRBV6-1,NA,TRBJ1-2,TGTGCCAGCAAACGAGGACAGGGGGCGAGGGATGGCTACACCTTC,CASKRGQGARDGYTF
NA,TRBV7-6,NA,TRBJ1-1,TGTGCCAGCAGCCTCTCCCCGGGGGTGGTTACTGAAGCTTTCTTT,CASSLSPGVVTEAFF
NA,TRBV20-1,NA,TRBJ1-2,TGCAGTGCTAGAGCTCAATCGTATGGCTACACCTTC,CSARAQSYGYTF
TRBD2,TRBV7-2,many,TRBJ2-2,TGTGCCAGCATCCCGACTAGCGGAGACACCGGGGAGCTGTTTTTT,CASIPTSGDTGELFF
NA,TRBV7-3,NA,TRBJ1-6,TGTGCCAGCAGCTTGGGGACGGCGAAGTCACCCCTCCACTTT,CASSLGTAKSPLHF